The clone carrying this T cell receptor (beta chain) has a count of ten or more. Its cognate antigen is unknown. The V gene lost 4 bases and the J gene lost 7 bases, with 28 bases spanning the gap. The germline CDR1 and CDR2 sequences are LNHDA and SQIVND (reference sequence). This CDR3 is built from 18 residues. These data are taken from a study of CD8 T cells in ankylosing spondylitis. General study points: The disease-linked clones had a CD8+ phenotype and low blood frequencies. Characteristic, it appeared, of ankylosing spondylitis blood was a TCR beta motif of eight highly homologous variants. Reportedly, disease-linked clones are significantly enriched in ankylosing spondylitis patients' matched synovial fluid.

Library preparation for TCR beta used quantitative 5'-RACE with molecular barcodes. TCRdb itself ran the 5' RACE reads through MiXCR, one entry per CDR3 protein. The sample shows about 130,000 distinct CDR3 sequences, just under 7.5% of them seen only once. The specimen sequenced was blood, either unsorted or a sorted T cell fraction (not recorded which). This clonotype originated in a female donor with ankylosing spondylitis or in good health (not recorded which). The J gene is TRBJ1-2, the V gene TRBV19; no clear D gene. CDR3 DNA sequence: TGTGCCAGTAGTACGTACCCGAGGGCGACCCCCAATTCTTCTGGCTACACCTTC. It encodes CASSTYPRATPNSSGYTF.